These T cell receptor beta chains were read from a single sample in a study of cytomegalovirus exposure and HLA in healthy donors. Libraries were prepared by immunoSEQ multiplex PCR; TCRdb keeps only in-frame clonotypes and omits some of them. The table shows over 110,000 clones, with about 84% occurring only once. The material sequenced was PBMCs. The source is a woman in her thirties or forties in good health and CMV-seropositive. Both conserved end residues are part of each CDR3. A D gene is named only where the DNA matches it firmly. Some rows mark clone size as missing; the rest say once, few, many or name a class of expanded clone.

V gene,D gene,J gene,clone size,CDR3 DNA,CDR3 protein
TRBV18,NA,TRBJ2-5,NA,TGTGCCAGCTCACCACCGGGGGGTTTAGAGACCCAGTACTTC,CASSPPGGLETQYF
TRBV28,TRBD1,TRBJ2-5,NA,TGTGCCAGCAGTGCCCGGGACAGGGAGGGAGAGACCCAGTACTTC,CASSARDREGETQYF
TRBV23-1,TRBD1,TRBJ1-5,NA,TGCGCCAGCAGTCACCACGGGACAGGCCTCAATCAGCCCCAGCATTTT,CASSHHGTGLNQPQHF
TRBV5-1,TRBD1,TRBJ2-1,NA,TGCGCCAGCAGCTCGGCCGGGACAGGGTCCTACAATGAGCAGTTCTTC,CASSSAGTGSYNEQFF
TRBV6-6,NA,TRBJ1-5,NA,TGTGCCAGCAGCCTCCAACCCGACAGTCATCAGCCCCAGCATTTT,CASSLQPDSHQPQHF
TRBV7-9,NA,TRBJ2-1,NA,TGTTCCAGCAGCTTAGGGCTTGCGGATGAGCAGTTCTTC,CSSSLGLADEQFF
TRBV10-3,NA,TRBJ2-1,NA,TGTGCCATCAGTGAGTCGGCGGGATCCTACAATGAGCAGTTCTTC,CAISESAGSYNEQFF
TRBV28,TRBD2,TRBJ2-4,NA,TGTGCCAGCAGCCGAAGAGCGGGAGCGGGCTTAGGGGCCAAAAACATTCAGTACTTC,CASSRRAGAGLGAKNIQYF
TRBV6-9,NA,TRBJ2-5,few,TGTGCCAGCAGCCCACTTCGAGAAGAGACCCAGTACTTC,CASSPLREETQYF
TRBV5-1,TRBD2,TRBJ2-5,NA,TGCGCCAGCAGCCTTTTTGCAGCGGGAGCTTCGGAGACCCAGTACTTC,CASSLFAAGASETQYF
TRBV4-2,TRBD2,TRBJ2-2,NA,TGTGCCAGCAGCCAAGTTCAAAGCGGGAGGGCCGCCGGGGAGCTGTTTTTT,CASSQVQSGRAAGELFF
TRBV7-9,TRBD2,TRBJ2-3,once,TGTGCCAGCAGCTCGGGACTAGCGGGAGCTACAGATACGCAGTATTTT,CASSSGLAGATDTQYF
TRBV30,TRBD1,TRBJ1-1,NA,TGTGCCTGGTCTCGGACAGGGGCCACTGAAGCTTTCTTT,CAWSRTGATEAFF
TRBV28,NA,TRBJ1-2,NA,TGTGCCAGCAGTCTGGACCAGTCAGGGTATGGCTACACCTTC,CASSLDQSGYGYTF
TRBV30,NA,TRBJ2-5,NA,TGTGCCTGGAGTGTATGGGCTAACCAAGAGACCCAGTACTTC,CAWSVWANQETQYF
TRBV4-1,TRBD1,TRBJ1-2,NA,TGCGCCAGCAGCCAAGGGGTGGACAGGGCGGGAGGCTACACCTTC,CASSQGVDRAGGYTF
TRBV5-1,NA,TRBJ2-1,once,TGCGCCAGCCGACAGAACAACAGGAATGAGCAGTTCTTC,CASRQNNRNEQFF
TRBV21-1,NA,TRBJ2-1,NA,TGTGCCAGCAGAGAGGGACTCATTCCCTACAATGAGCAGTTCTTC,CASREGLIPYNEQFF
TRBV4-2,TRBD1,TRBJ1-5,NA,TGTGCCAGCAGCCAAGATCGAGGACAGGGAAATCAGCCCCAGCATTTT,CASSQDRGQGNQPQHF
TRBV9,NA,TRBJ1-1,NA,TGTGCCAGCAGCGTGGGCCGGGACATAGCTTTCTTT,CASSVGRDIAFF
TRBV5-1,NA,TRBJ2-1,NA,TGCGCCAGCAGCACCCAGGGCAGTCCCTACAATGAGCAGTTCTTC,CASSTQGSPYNEQFF
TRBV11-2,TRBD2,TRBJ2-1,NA,TGTGCCAGCAGCCCAGAGCGGGAGTACGCTGAGCAGTTCTTC,CASSPEREYAEQFF
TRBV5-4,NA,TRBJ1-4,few,TGTGCCAGCGGGAGGGGGGCGACTAATGAAAAACTGTTTTTT,CASGRGATNEKLFF
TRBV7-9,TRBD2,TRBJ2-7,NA,TGTGCCAGCGGCCCGACTAGCGGTCCCTACGAGCAGTACTTC,CASGPTSGPYEQYF
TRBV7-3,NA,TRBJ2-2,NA,TGTGCCAGCAGCCACCCAACAACAGGGCCCGGGGAGCTGTTTTTT,CASSHPTTGPGELFF
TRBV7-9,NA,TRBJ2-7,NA,TGTGCCAGCAGCTTAGCGGGAGACACCTACGAGCAGTACTTC,CASSLAGDTYEQYF
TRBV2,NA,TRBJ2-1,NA,TGTGCCAGCAGTCCTGAGGTAAACAATGAGCAGTTCTTC,CASSPEVNNEQFF
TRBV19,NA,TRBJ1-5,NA,TGTGCCAGTAGGGCAAGTAGCAATCAGCCCCAGCATTTT,CASRASSNQPQHF
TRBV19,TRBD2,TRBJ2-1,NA,TGTGCCAGTAGTGGGCTAGCGGGAGGCGGGTTCTTC,CASSGLAGGGFF
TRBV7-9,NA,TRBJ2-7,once,TGTGCCAGCAGCGCAGGACTAGGGGGGATATTCCCCTACGAGCAGTACTTC,CASSAGLGGIFPYEQYF
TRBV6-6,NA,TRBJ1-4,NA,TGTGCCAGCAGACCGGGACTGCTTAATGAAAAACTGTTTTTT,CASRPGLLNEKLFF
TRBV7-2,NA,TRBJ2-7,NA,TGTGCCAGCAGCCCAAACTGGGGGCGCAGCAACGAGCAGTACTTC,CASSPNWGRSNEQYF
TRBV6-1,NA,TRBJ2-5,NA,TGTGCCAGCAGCGAAGGGGCGCGGGGAATGGTGGTGGGAGAGACCCAGTACTTC,CASSEGARGMVVGETQYF
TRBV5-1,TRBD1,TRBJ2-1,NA,TGCGCCAGCAGCTTGAGGGACAGGAGGGATGAGCAGTTCTTC,CASSLRDRRDEQFF
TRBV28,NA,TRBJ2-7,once,TGTGCCAGCAGTGTTATGACTAGAAGCGGGTACGAGCAGTACTTC,CASSVMTRSGYEQYF
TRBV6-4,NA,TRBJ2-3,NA,TGTGCCAGCTCGTATAGGGGCGCGGATACGCAGTATTTT,CASSYRGADTQYF
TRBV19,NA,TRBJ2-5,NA,TGTGCCAGTAGTATTATGGGGGGTGAGGCTGGTGAGACCCAGTACTTC,CASSIMGGEAGETQYF
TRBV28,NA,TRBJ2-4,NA,TGTGCCAGCAGGCCCCCACGGGTAGCCAAAAACATTCAGTACTTC,CASRPPRVAKNIQYF
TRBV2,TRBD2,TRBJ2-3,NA,TGTGCCAGCAGTGAACTAGCGGGAACAGATACGCAGTATTTT,CASSELAGTDTQYF
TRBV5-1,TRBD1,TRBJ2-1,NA,TGCGCCAGCAGCAAGGGACAGAGCTCCTACAATGAGCAGTTCTTC,CASSKGQSSYNEQFF
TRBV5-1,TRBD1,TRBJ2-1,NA,TGCGCCAGCAGAAGGGACAGGGCGGACTCCTACAATGAGCAGTTCTTC,CASRRDRADSYNEQFF
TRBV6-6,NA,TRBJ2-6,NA,TGTGCCAGCAGGGGCAGCCTCTCTGGGGCCAACGTCCTGACTTTC,CASRGSLSGANVLTF
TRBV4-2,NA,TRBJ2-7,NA,TGTGCCAGCAGCCAAGACAGAAGCTCCTACGAGCAGTACTTC,CASSQDRSSYEQYF
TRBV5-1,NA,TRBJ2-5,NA,TGCGCCAGCAGCTTGGCACAAGAGACCCAGTACTTC,CASSLAQETQYF
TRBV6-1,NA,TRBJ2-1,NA,TGTGCCAGCAGCAGCGGTAGGGCCGAAGAGCAGTTCTTC,CASSSGRAEEQFF